This entry lists 20 T cell receptor beta chains sequenced from one sample in a study of cytomegalovirus exposure and HLA in healthy donors. Researchers ran the PCR with 60 Vbeta and 13 Jbeta primers. The method was immunoSEQ multiplex PCR; TCRdb's version includes in-frame clones alone and lacks a portion of them. This sample yields some 150,000 clones, of which 8.9% are seen a single time; about 6.7% belongs to the top ten. Sequencing was performed on PBMCs. These receptors originate from a woman in her thirties or forties in good health and CMV-seropositive.

This clone was detected a few times. J is TRBJ1-2 and V is TRBV25-1; D call uncertain. The V and J ends lost 3 bases and 0 bases respectively, with 14 bases between them. This CDR3 comprises 16 residues. Per germline, CDR1 MGHDK and CDR2 SYGVNS. In nucleotides, the CDR3 is TGTGCCAGCAGTGACCCCCCGGGAGCCCCTAACTATGGCTACACCTTC. Translated, it gives CASSDPPGAPNYGYTF.

This clone was seen a handful of times. The chain combines TRBV5-1 with TRBJ1-1; D is perhaps TRBD1 (5 bases). The V end was cut by 4 bases, the J end by 0 bases, with 10 bases between. The CDR3 sequence is 14 residues long. CDR1 SGHRS and CDR2 YFSETQ come from the germline V gene. The CDR3 reads CASSPKGLNTEAFF. In DNA, the CDR3 is TGCGCCAGCAGCCCCAAGGGGTTGAACACTGAAGCTTTCTTT.

This chain uses TRBV16 with TRBJ1-4; D is unclear. The germline CDR1 and CDR2 sequences are KGHSY and FQNENV. There are 17 residues in the CDR3. V dropped 1 base and J dropped 0 bases, with 12 bases sitting between them. The CDR3 coding sequence is TGTGCCAGCAGCCAATACTGGGCGGGAGCAACTAATGAAAAACTGTTTTTT. Protein: CASSQYWAGATNEKLFF.

This clone was detected a few times. Other DNA variants within this sample encode the same CDR3. The chain uses TRBV27 and TRBJ2-5; unclear D gene. CDR3 size: 14 residues. Germline CDR1 reads MNHEY; CDR2 reads SMNVEV (reference sequence). V dropped 4 bases and J dropped 6 bases, with 15 bases sitting between them. The CDR3 loop reads CASSSLVRAKTQYF. In DNA, the CDR3 is TGTGCCAGCAGTTCCTTGGTCCGTGCTAAGACCCAGTACTTC.

This clone appeared a few times. The chain joins TRBV27 to TRBJ2-6; perhaps TRBD1 as D (6 bases). Germline V lookup: CDR1 MNHEY, CDR2 SMNVEV (reference sequence). V lost 4 bases and J lost 0, with 10 bases in between. The CDR3 has 16 residues. The CDR3 region is CASSYRETSGANVLTF. In DNA, the CDR3 is TGTGCCAGCAGTTACAGGGAAACCTCTGGGGCCAACGTCCTGACTTTC.

The V gene is TRBV7-2, the J gene TRBJ1-3; TRBD1 might be the D (5 bases). CDR3 length: 15 residues. The V and J ends lost 3 bases and 2 bases respectively, with 11 bases between them. CDR1 and CDR2 from the germline V gene are SGHTA and FQGNSA. The CDR3 DNA reads TGTGCCAGCAGCTTGCGGGACTCACCTGGAAACACCATATATTTT. It translates to CASSLRDSPGNTIYF.

The chain couples TRBV5-6 to TRBJ2-3; 8 bases are a match to TRBD1. CDR1 and CDR2 (germline): SGHDT, YYEEEE. This CDR3 has 16 amino acids. V shed 2 bases and J 6 bases; nucleotides not matched to a gene: 11. CDR3 residues: CASSFRDRGSLDTQYF. The DNA for the CDR3 is TGTGCCAGCAGCTTCAGAGACAGGGGAAGCCTGGATACGCAGTATTTT.

The chain has TRBV5-1 and TRBJ2-1, with a weak D call TRBD1 (5 bases). V was pared by 2 bases and J by 8 bases, with 11 bases between. There are 13 residues in the CDR3. Germline V gene sequence: CDR1 SGHRS, CDR2 YFSETQ. Written as DNA, the CDR3 is TGCGCCAGCAGCTTACCAGGGTCCGATGAGCAGTTCTTC. Residues: CASSLPGSDEQFF.

This clone was picked up a small number of times. The J gene is TRBJ2-3, the V gene TRBV18, with 7 bases aligning to TRBD1. From germline, CDR1 is KGHSH and CDR2 LQKENI. The CDR3 covers 17 residues. The trim removed 6 bases at V and 0 bases at J, leaving 12 bases unmatched. CDR3 sequence: CASSSEGAAPSTDTQYF. The CDR3 region has the DNA TGTGCCAGCTCGTCCGAGGGGGCAGCCCCTAGCACAGATACGCAGTATTTT.

The chain links TRBV4-1 to TRBJ1-3; weak D call: TRBD1 (5 bases). V was shortened by 3 bases and J by 0 bases, with 12 bases between the two germline ends. The CDR3 runs to 16 residues. From germline, CDR1 is MGHRA and CDR2 YSYEKL. CDR3 DNA sequence: TGCGCCAGCAGCCAGGATGACAGCTTCTCTGGAAACACCATATATTTT. Its protein product is CASSQDDSFSGNTIYF.

This clone was seen only a few times. The rearrangement joins TRBV5-1 to TRBJ1-1; 7 bases align to TRBD1. Losses at the gene ends were 0 bases for V and 0 bases for J; bases not matched to a gene: 11. The CDR3 loop spans 18 amino acids. The germline V gene has CDR1 SGHRS and CDR2 YFSETQ. The CDR3 protein is CASSLGRDSELMNTEAFF. CDR3 bases: TGCGCCAGCAGCTTGGGAAGGGACAGCGAACTCATGAACACTGAAGCTTTCTTT. Variable domain in full (rest from reference TRBV5-1 and TRBJ1-1): KAGVTQTPRYLIKTRGQQVTLSCSPISGHRSVSWYQQTPGQGLQFLFEYFSETQRNKGNFPGRFSGRQFSNSRSEMNVSTLELGDSALYLCASSLGRDSELMNTEAFFGQGTRLTVV.

On this clone: Other DNA variants within this sample encode the same CDR3. The chain employs TRBV5-1 and TRBJ2-7; 8 bases line up with TRBD1. The V gene's germline CDR1 is SGHRS and CDR2 YFSETQ. The CDR3 consists of 14 residues. V lost 2 bases and J lost 0; bases outside the gene matches: 1. The chain's CDR3 is CASSFTGGSYEQYF. The CDR3 nucleotides read TGCGCCAGCAGCTTTACAGGGGGCTCCTACGAGCAGTACTTC.

Only a few counts were recorded for this clone. The rearrangement joins TRBV10-3 to TRBJ2-6; the match to TRBD1 covers 9 bases. The CDR3 is 17 amino acids. Germline loops: CDR1 ENHRY, CDR2 SYGVKD. V lost 6 bases, J lost 0 bases, and 6 bases stayed unmatched. The CDR3 is CAIRSGTGISGANVLTF. The CDR3 region has the DNA TGTGCCATCAGGTCCGGGACAGGGATCTCTGGGGCCAACGTCCTGACTTTC.

The chain carries TRBV6-5 and TRBJ1-3; D call uncertain. V was trimmed by 6 bases and J by 0 bases, leaving 6 bases between them. CDR1 is MNHEY and CDR2 is SVGAGI in the germline V gene. The CDR3 covers 13 residues. The CDR3 loop is CASSTYSGNTIYF. The DNA of the CDR3 is TGTGCCAGCAGCACCTACTCTGGAAACACCATATATTTT.

This clone showed up just once. The rearrangement joins TRBV4-2 to TRBJ2-3; D gene ambiguous. Germline CDR1 reads LGHNA; CDR2 reads YNFKEQ. The CDR3 is 14 residues long. V lost 0 bases, J lost 4 bases, and 8 bases lay in between. The CDR3 DNA reads as TGTGCCAGCAGCCAAGAAAGAGTCTCAGATACGCAGTATTTT. It translates to CASSQERVSDTQYF.

This clone was found a few times. The V and J genes are TRBV5-1 and TRBJ2-7, with TRBD2 matching over 10 bases. Germline assignment: CDR1 SGHRS and CDR2 YFSETQ. The V and J ends lost 4 bases and 8 bases, in that order; junction bases with no gene match: 15. CDR3 length: 16 residues. The CDR3 protein is CASSPELRGSGGKQYF. The CDR3 DNA reads TGCGCCAGCAGCCCGGAACTCCGCGGTAGCGGGGGGAAGCAGTACTTC.

This clone turned up a few times. The V gene is TRBV19, the J gene TRBJ1-2, with D possibly being TRBD1 (5 bases). Looked up from germline, CDR1 is LNHDA and CDR2 is SQIVND (reference sequence). V gave up 3 bases and J gave up 6 bases, with 11 bases separating them. The CDR3 spans 13 residues. The DNA for the CDR3 is TGTGCCAGTAGTATGGGGCAGGGAAATGGCTACACCTTC. The encoded protein is CASSMGQGNGYTF.

In this sample, this clone turned up once. The gene calls are TRBV4-3 and TRBJ1-4; 8 nucleotides align to TRBD1. With 3 bases clipped from V and 7 bases from J, the junction kept 7 bases outside the gene matches. This CDR3 has 15 residues. Germline V gene data show CDR1 as LGHNA and CDR2 as YSLEER. The CDR3 sequence: CASSHSRGRGEKLFF. The CDR3 nucleotides are TGCGCCAGCAGCCACTCCAGGGGGCGCGGTGAAAAACTGTTTTTT.

The table lists this clone with a few counts. The chain recombines TRBV5-4 with TRBJ2-1; the D gene is possibly TRBD2 (6 bases). The germline V gene encodes CDR1 SGHNT and CDR2 YYREEE (reference sequence). The CDR3 totals 15 residues. V lost 6 bases, J lost 0 bases, and 13 bases lay in between. This CDR3 reads CASTGGVSSYNEQFF. CDR3 DNA: TGTGCCAGCACCGGCGGGGTTAGCTCCTACAATGAGCAGTTCTTC.

This clone occurred a few times. The chain is built from TRBV27 and TRBJ1-1, with D possibly being TRBD1 (5 bases). Per germline, CDR1 MNHEY and CDR2 SMNVEV (reference sequence). Trimming removed 8 bases from V and 9 bases from J, with 13 bases in between. This CDR3 has 11 amino acids. CDR3 region: CASHQGVKAFF. Here the CDR3 DNA reads TGTGCCAGCCATCAGGGTGTTAAAGCTTTCTTT.